The entry that follows covers one T cell receptor beta chain sequence. Germline lookup yields CDR1 SGHRS and CDR2 YFSETQ. The CDR3 has 14 residues. PCR employed 60 Vbeta and 13 Jbeta primers. The assay was immunoSEQ multiplex PCR, and TCRdb's table has in-frame clones only and misses some. The data hold about 130,000 clones, with 65% to 85% observed a single time. This entry is derived from a study of cytomegalovirus exposure and HLA in healthy donors. Study in general: Drawn from HLA-typed donors, tens of millions of unique TCRs were held in an early data release.

The chain recombines TRBV5-1 with TRBJ2-5, with TRBD2 identical over 8 bases. The DNA matches TRBJ2-7 better at its end, which makes the J call doubtful. This TCR came from a woman aged 40 to 50 in good health and CMV-seronegative. The sample was PBMCs. In DNA, the CDR3 is TGCGCCAGCAGCTTAGCGGGAGAAGGGCGCGAGCAGTACTTC. This codes for CASSLAGEGREQYF.